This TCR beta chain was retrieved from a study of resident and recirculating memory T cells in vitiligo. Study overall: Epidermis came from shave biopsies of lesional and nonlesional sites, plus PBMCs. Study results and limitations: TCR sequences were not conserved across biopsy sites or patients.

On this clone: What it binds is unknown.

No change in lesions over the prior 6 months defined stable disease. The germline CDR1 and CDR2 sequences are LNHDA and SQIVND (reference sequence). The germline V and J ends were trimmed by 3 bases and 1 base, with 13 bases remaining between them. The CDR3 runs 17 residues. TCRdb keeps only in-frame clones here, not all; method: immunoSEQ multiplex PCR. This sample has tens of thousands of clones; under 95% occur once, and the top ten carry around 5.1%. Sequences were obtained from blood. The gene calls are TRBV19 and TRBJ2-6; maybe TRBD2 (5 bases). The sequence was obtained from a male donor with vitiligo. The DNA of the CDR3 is TGTGCCAGTAGTATCGGGGAGAAGGCATCTGGGGCCAACGTCCTGACTTTC. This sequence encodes CASSIGEKASGANVLTF.